This entry lists 2 T cell receptor beta chains sequenced from one sample in a study of beta chain features in type 1 diabetes (dated by TCRdb to 2017 to 2018). Receptors were amplified or captured by the immunoSEQ multiplex PCR assay. The entire isolated RNA was reverse transcribed using the High Capacity cDNA Reverse Transcription Kit, and thus expressed TCRB transcripts were sequenced. The source is immuneACCESS, and TCRdb retained only in-frame sequences with V and J called. Part of the clones is not carried over; for the studies checked, unresolved V genes explain less than half of this, and the remainder is unexplained. This sample is represented by roughly 380,000 clones; less than 20% of them were singletons. The biggest ten clones account for roughly 0.045% of the sample. The sequencing input was naive CD4+ T cells from blood. The sample's cell subset or site, from its label and the paper: true naive CD4+ T cells. The receptor set was obtained from a woman between 18 and 30 years old in good health.

The chain couples TRBV6-1 to TRBJ2-7; no firm D call. In germline, CDR1 is MNHNS, CDR2 SASEGT. V was clipped by 7 bases and J by 8 bases, with 18 bases between them. This CDR3 has 13 residues. CDR3 residues: CASNLEVRSQQYF. CDR3 DNA: TGTGCCAGCAACCTAGAAGTACGCTCGCAGCAGTACTTC.

This clone showed up just a few times. Other nucleotide sequences from this sample produce the same CDR3. The chain joins TRBV7-9 to TRBJ2-1; 8 bases are shared with TRBD2. J lost 4 bases, V lost 3 bases, and 5 bases had no gene match. The CDR3 is 15 residues long. Germline loops: CDR1 SEHNR, CDR2 FQNEAQ (reference sequence). The CDR3 bases are TGTGCCAGCAGCTTGGGGCTAGCGGGTTACAATGAGCAGTTCTTC. Protein sequence: CASSLGLAGYNEQFF.